Listed below are T cell receptor beta chains from one sample, sequenced in a study of blood T cells in healthy people across ages. TCRdb re-derived calls from the 5' RACE reads in MiXCR, one entry per CDR3 protein. The top ten clones hold around a third of a sample with about 680,000 distinct CDR3 sequences, around 45% of them seen once. The sequenced sample was blood. The receptors stem from a woman aged 55-70 years in good health. CDR3s include the opening cysteine and the closing phenylalanine or tryptophan. A D gene is named only where the DNA matches it firmly. Clone size appears in some rows only: once, few, many, or a class for an expanded clone.

CDR3 DNA | CDR3 protein | clone size | J gene | V gene | D gene
TGCGCCAGCAGCCAAGATGGAGGGGCAGATACGCAGTATTTT | CASSQDGGADTQYF | . | TRBJ2-3 | TRBV4-3 | .
TGCGCCAGCAGCTTACAGACAGGGGTGAGAACTGAAGCTTTCTTT | CASSLQTGVRTEAFF | . | TRBJ1-1 | TRBV5-1 | TRBD1
TGCGCCAGCAGCCAGAGGGGTTCCGGGGAGCTGTTTTTT | CASSQRGSGELFF | once | TRBJ2-2 | TRBV4-1 | .
TGCAGTGCACTGAAACAGGGGACGAACTATGGCTACACCTTC | CSALKQGTNYGYTF | . | TRBJ1-2 | TRBV20-1 | TRBD1
TGCAGTGCTAGAGCTCCCCTTACAGATACGCAGTATTTT | CSARAPLTDTQYF | . | TRBJ2-3 | TRBV20-1 | .
TGTGCCAGCAGCTTAGAGGGAAGCGGGAGGGTAAATGAGCAGTTCTTC | CASSLEGSGRVNEQFF | . | TRBJ2-1 | TRBV13 | TRBD2
TGTGCCAGCAGTTTCGTGTCGCCTTCGCAGGGGGGTTATGGCTACACCTTC | CASSFVSPSQGGYGYTF | . | TRBJ1-2 | TRBV28 | TRBD1
TGTGCCGGACGAAGACTAGCGCAAGAGACCCAGTACTTC | CAGRRLAQETQYF | . | TRBJ2-5 | TRBV6-6 | TRBD2
TGTGCCAGCAGCTTAGCAACCATCCCCCAGGGGGCCAAAAACATTCAGTACTTC | CASSLATIPQGAKNIQYF | . | TRBJ2-4 | TRBV7-8 | .
TGTGCCAGCAGCCCCCACATCCTTTCCTCCTACGAGCAGTACTTC | CASSPHILSSYEQYF | . | TRBJ2-7 | TRBV7-2 | .
TGTGCCACCTCCAGAGCCGGGCAGGGTCAGCCCCAGCATTTT | CATSRAGQGQPQHF | . | TRBJ1-5 | TRBV15 | .
TGTGCCAGCAGCCAAGTTCGGGGGGCCCCCTACAATGAGCAGTACTTC | CASSQVRGAPYNEQYF | . | TRBJ2-7 | TRBV3-1 | .
TGTGCCAGCAGTCGTCCGAGGGGCCCAATAGAGCAGTACTTC | CASSRPRGPIEQYF | once | TRBJ2-7 | TRBV12-3/TRBV12-4 | .
TGCAGTGCTAGAGTGACTAGCGGGTACAATGAGCAGTTCTTC | CSARVTSGYNEQFF | . | TRBJ2-1 | TRBV20-1 | TRBD2
TGTGCCAGCAGCAAGGAAACGGGACTGCCCTACGAGCAGTACTTC | CASSKETGLPYEQYF | . | TRBJ2-7 | TRBV21-1 | .
TGTGCCAGCAGCCCGACAGGGGGCTACGAGCAGTACTTC | CASSPTGGYEQYF | . | TRBJ2-7 | TRBV7-9 | TRBD1
TGTGCCACCAGCAGAGCCTGGACGGGGAACTACGAGCAGTACTTC | CATSRAWTGNYEQYF | . | TRBJ2-7 | TRBV15 | .
TGTGCCAGCAGCTTAGGGGGGCAGCACTATGGCTACACCTTC | CASSLGGQHYGYTF | . | TRBJ1-2 | TRBV5-4 | .
TGCGCCAGCAGCCAATCTCTCGGACAGGAGATTGGTACGCAGTATTTT | CASSQSLGQEIGTQYF | few | TRBJ2-3 | TRBV4-3 | TRBD1
TGCAGTGCTTACAGGGCTAGCGGGAGTTACGAGCAGTACTTC | CSAYRASGSYEQYF | . | TRBJ2-7 | TRBV20-1 | TRBD2
TGTGCCAGCAGCTTGTGGCCGGGTGTAGTGGGCTACACCTTC | CASSLWPGVVGYTF | . | TRBJ1-2 | TRBV5-5 | .
TGTGCCAGCAGCTTAAAGCTGCGGGTCCTCGCCCACGAGCAGTACTTC | CASSLKLRVLAHEQYF | once | TRBJ2-7 | TRBV7-2 | .
TGCAGTGCTAGAGAGATGGGACGTACGGGGGGCAATGAGCAGTTCTTC | CSAREMGRTGGNEQFF | once | TRBJ2-1 | TRBV20-1 | TRBD2
TGTGCCAGCAGCCAAGGAACCCGGCCCCAGCATTTT | CASSQGTRPQHF | . | TRBJ1-5 | TRBV3-1 | .
TGTGCCAGCAGTTCCCGACAGGGGAGAGTTGGTAATGAAAAACTGTTTTTT | CASSSRQGRVGNEKLFF | few | TRBJ1-4 | TRBV27 | TRBD1
TGCAGCGTTGTCAGGGATATCGATTGGAACACTGAAGCTTTCTTT | CSVVRDIDWNTEAFF | . | TRBJ1-1 | TRBV29-1 | .
TGTGCCAGCAGTATAGCAACACCCTCCTACAATGAGCAGTTCTTC | CASSIATPSYNEQFF | . | TRBJ2-1 | TRBV6-6 | .
TGTGCCAGCAGTTTGACCCGGGGGAACTCCTACAATGAGCAGTACTTC | CASSLTRGNSYNEQYF | . | TRBJ2-7 | TRBV12-3/TRBV12-4 | .
TGTGCCAGCTGGGCTAACATTGAAGCTTTCTTT | CASWANIEAFF | . | TRBJ1-1 | TRBV28 | .